The T cell receptor beta chain described here comes from a study of T cells in Graves' hyperthyroidism and ophthalmopathy. This CDR3 contains 15 residues. Looked up from germline, CDR1 is LNHDA and CDR2 is SQIVND (reference sequence). V was shortened by 3 bases and J by 11 bases, with 17 bases between the two germline ends. The CDR3 regions of TCR beta were amplified from RNA transcripts. First-round RT-PCR targeting the TCR CDR3 was performed with the HTBI primer set. TCRdb redid the calling of the multiplex PCR reads with MiXCR, one entry per CDR3 protein. This sample carries around 350,000 distinct CDR3 sequences, under 15% of them seen once, and the ten largest clones take around a tenth.

The chain combines TRBV19 with TRBJ1-6; D unresolved. This TCR derives from a woman between 18 and 29 years old with Graves' hyperthyroidism. The material sequenced was blood. The chain's CDR3 is CASSMIESRDAPLHF. DNA of the CDR3: TGTGCCAGTAGTATGATCGAGTCCCGCGATGCACCCCTCCACTTT. Combining the CDR3 with reference TRBV19 and TRBJ1-6 gives the whole variable domain DGGITQSPKYLFRKEGQNVTLSCEQNLNHDAMYWYRQDPGQGLRLIYYSQIVNDFQKGDIAEGYSVSREKKESFPLTVTSAQKNPTAFYLCASSMIESRDAPLHFGNGTRLTVT.